This T cell receptor beta chain derives from a study of blood T cell repertoires in COVID-19 (dated by TCRdb to 2018 to 2020). Notes on the research overall: Collaborator samples came from the United States, Italy and Spain and covered acute and convalescent phases of COVID-19. The prospective study material was composed of cDNA or gDNA derived from T cells, B-cell-depleted T cells, or PBMCs. Deeply sampled blood TCRbeta repertoires from subjects exposed to, actively infected with, or recovered from COVID-19 were included in the dataset. The repertoires were released in a freely available public database intended as a resource for research on the immune response to SARS-CoV-2. Samples were obtained from the ongoing ImmuneRACE study (first 160 participants) and from about 1,300 subjects provided by 6 global collaborators. Sample metadata almost always included a de-identified subject ID, COVID-19 status, age in years and sex. Where available, HLA class I and class II types were taken from metadata supplied by the sample provider and were not determined by assay-based typing.

Reading from cysteine to phenylalanine, the CDR3 counts 11 amino acids. The entry retains the CDR3 DNA only, 33 bases that are in frame from base 1. V lost 7 bases and J lost 5 bases; the stretch between them is 8 bases long. The germline V gene yields MNHEY for CDR1 and SVGAGI for CDR2. Comments on this clone: Its antigen is still unknown. No per-base quality is available; no much larger clone lies one base away.

The immunoSEQ Assay, a bias-controlled multiplex PCR, was used to amplify TCRbeta CDR3 regions from genomic DNA. Per the authors' processing: Within the assay, amplification of reference gene primers was used to estimate how many nucleated cells each sample contained. Sequence reads were collapsed and filtered to measure the absolute abundance of every unique TCRbeta CDR3 rearrangement. For each sample, productive Simpson clonality was calculated by taking the square root of Simpson's diversity index across productive rearrangements. Sourced from immuneACCESS, this table was stored by TCRdb with only in-frame sequences that have V and J called. A share of the clones is absent; for the studies checked, an unresolved V gene accounts for under half, and the remainder has no known explanation. The D gene and trimming were derived from the DNA, and the V and J assignments and clone size from that table. This sample gives over 250,000 clones in total; approximately 83% of them show up just once. The ten largest clones take up 11% of the sample.

Whole blood was collected in K2EDTA tubes by collaborating institutions according to the institutions' own protocols. Collaborator samples were shipped for TCRbeta analysis as frozen whole blood, isolated PBMCs, or DNA extracted from either sample type. Overall study results and their limits: The amount of clinical and demographic metadata varied by source and participant and was provided uncurated.

Sequenced: peripheral blood. This chain is built from TRBV6-5 and TRBJ1-2, with the D segment identity uncertain. This receptor was obtained from a woman aged 70 to 79 with acute or convalescent COVID-19. The CDR3 in this case is CASKRDYGYTF. The DNA is TGTGCCAGCAAGAGGGATTATGGCTACACCTTC.